Sequencing of this TCR beta chain was carried out in a study of cytomegalovirus exposure and HLA in healthy donors (TCRdb year 2017). Broadly, across the study: According to an earlier analysis of around 600 of the donors, about 179 million T cells yielded roughly 100 million unique TCR beta sequences and more than 250 Gb of sequence data. To study patterns of TCR occurrence, a later analysis re-analyzed previously published TCR beta repertoires from 650 to 750 donors and added high-resolution HLA genotyping. Both class I and class II loci were covered by HLA typing, at four-digit resolution. The study aimed to test whether signatures of past pathogen exposure could be identified by cataloging public T cell receptors. To decide whether each TCR beta V gene segment behaved as functional or pseudogenic, an earlier analysis of some 540 of the donors relied on high-throughput TCR beta sequencing. A later genetic analysis took genome-wide SNP genotypes for about three fifths of the roughly 670 donors and used that subset as a discovery cohort. Across under 500 genotyped donors of the cohort, an average of about 240,000 unique TCR beta nucleotide sequences per donor were sequenced, and 15% to 20% of those sequences were non-productive. Donor age, sex, ethnicity and CMV serostatus were compiled alongside the repertoire data. The genetic ancestry cluster associated with self-reported Caucasian donors included over 65% of the roughly 410 genotyped donors. Approximately 310 gigabases of sequencing data and about 92 million unique TCR sequences made up an early release that covered several hundred HLA-typed donors. Five DR-DQ haplotypes were handled as single units for association and clustering because linkage in the cohort was strong. Besides the first cohort of 666 subjects, a separate validation cohort made up of over a hundred different subjects was used. Every discovery cohort repertoire had been produced on one sequencing platform. In the later analysis, no new phenotypic data were used to find candidate immune exposures; instead, reliance was placed on TCR beta sequences and their occurrence across donors. Typing coverage varied by locus: 629-630 donors for A, B, C, DRB1 and DQB1; some 520 for DQA1; 600 to 610 for DPA1; 400 to 480 for DPB1. The study combined high-throughput TCR immunosequencing, statistical association of individual TCRs with disease status, and machine learning to predict cytomegalovirus infection status. Using immunosequencing, the study profiled T cell repertoires from some 670 subjects and related those repertoires to cytomegalovirus serostatus.

The study at large found these results: A cluster of highly shared sequence variants was judged likely to be a technical artifact of the sequencing pipeline. A later analysis found that most CMV-associated TCR beta chains appeared HLA-restricted, with HLA associations seemingly driven largely by CMV exposure. Presence/absence analyses assumed roughly uniform sequencing depth across donors, an assumption that may not hold. Linkage disequilibrium might explain the correlated functional status among segregating V segments, but an unknown experimental factor could not be ruled out. According to a later genetic analysis, donors in an Asian-associated ancestry cluster had fewer N-insertions in productive TCRs than the approximately 630-donor mean. In a later genetic analysis, a missense DCLRE1C variant was associated with V-gene and J-gene trimming of TCR beta chains, and the association was replicated in an independent cohort. In an earlier analysis of some 500 of the donors, most TCR beta V segments appeared in productive rearrangements about 87% or about 30% of the time, broadly matching IMGT annotations. A later analysis reported that several top co-occurrence clusters appeared linked to parvovirus B19, influenza, CMV and Epstein-Barr virus. The study listed 150 to 200 TCR beta chains as associated with cytomegalovirus. In a later analysis, HLA-associated TCR beta chains showed more clonal expansion and lower generation probabilities than non-associated chains that were equally common. A later analysis found that TCR association rates varied across HLA loci, with DRB1 alleles showing the most associated TCRs and HLA-C alleles the fewest. HLA typing was unavailable for some donors at each locus, so association tests used only the typed subset. The earlier analysis of 587 of the donors excluded around 17 rarely observed V segments, including chromosome 9 orphons, because counts were too low. Only TCR beta chains were sequenced in this cohort, and the absence of alpha or paired-chain data limited detectable features. A further reported finding was that TCR beta sequences accurately predicted the HLA-A and HLA-B alleles for most subjects in the first cohort. Most TCR sequences were observed very rarely across donors, whereas some public TCRs were present in many individuals. Assigning TCR associations to individual alleles was difficult when HLA alleles, especially DR and DQ, strongly co-occurred. The classifier was reported to diagnose cytomegalovirus status with high specificity and sensitivity in both the original and validation cohorts. CMV serostatus was the only immune exposure information available for the cohort. The 87-base-pair reads could not distinguish some IMGT-functional V segments, including TRBV6-2 and TRBV6-3, so those segments were excluded. At a false discovery rate of 0.05, a later analysis linked roughly 17,000 TCR beta sequences to specific HLA alleles. In vitro tests confirmed that three of the cytomegalovirus-associated TCR beta chains recognize cytomegalovirus antigens. According to the authors, the approach could potentially be generalized to other disease states and immunological phenotypes.

The cohort consisted of more than 650 healthy bone marrow donors. At the time of sampling, every cohort member was nominally healthy, though immune exposures that went unrecorded were likely present. The donor tested CMV seropositive, placing the donor among the 310 or so seropositive members of the cohort. A peripheral blood sample was provided by each donor, and peripheral blood mononuclear cells were used for TCR beta sequencing. The Qiagen DNeasy Blood Extraction Kit was used to extract genomic DNA from the blood cell samples. Libraries were made using the immunoSEQ multiplex PCR assay. A mixture of 60 forward primers for TCR Vbeta segments and 13 reverse primers for TCR Jbeta segments was used in the multiplex PCR. Amplification of the CDR3 region of rearranged TCR beta genes was performed with a multiplex PCR assay on genomic DNA. On the Illumina HiSeq System, the amplified TCR beta libraries were sequenced as 87-base-pair reads. The original methods were these. A later analysis tallied some 79 million unique TCR beta chains across the 700 or so repertoires, and around 9.9 million of those chains were shared by two or more donors. Raw reads were error-corrected and collapsed into unique sequences by a nearest-neighbor algorithm in which closely related sequences were merged to remove PCR and sequencing errors. Alignment of CDR3 sequences to IMGT reference sequences was used to assign V, D and J gene segments. For a sequence to be retained, at least a six-nucleotide match to both a V gene segment and a J gene segment was required. A rearrangement was called productive if the CDR3 had no stop codons and remained in frame with V and J, and every other rearrangement was called non-productive. CDR3 was defined according to IMGT convention as the region running from the second conserved V-encoded cysteine to the conserved J-encoded phenylalanine. The earlier analysis of 587 of the donors excluded any sequence lacking an unambiguous match to a single V gene segment. In an earlier analysis of approximately 500 of the donors, a V segment was called functional when productive rearrangements were above 56.7%, and segregating when the standard deviation between donors exceeded 5%. To diagnose cytomegalovirus status from the catalog of TCR beta chain sequences, a statistical classification framework was built. V and J gene assignment, in a later analysis, came from comparing TCR nucleotide sequences with IMGT/GENE-DB human TR gene sequences. Using the TCRdist pipeline, a later analysis assigned CDR3 sequences along with most-parsimonious VDJ recombination scenarios. In a later analysis, every TCR beta chain was defined by the combination of its CDR3 amino acid sequence and its V-gene family, and reads without a unique V-gene family were dropped. In a later analysis, 500 to 650 highly shared, low-generation-probability nucleotide sequences were removed to address suspected cross-contamination and a sequencing artifact. A later analysis calculated a clonal expansion index for each public chain from normalized within-repertoire ranks of inferred template counts. In a later analysis, generation probabilities were computed with a VDJ recombination model fitted to out-of-frame rearrangements, and the resulting probabilities were checked against IGoR. In a later analysis, hypergeometric tests were used to score TCR-TCR, TCR-HLA and TCR-CMV co-occurrence, with a repertoire-size bias correction applied to TCR pairs. A later analysis estimated false discovery rates by permuting HLA or CMV assignments 20 times. In a later analysis, co-occurring TCRs were grouped with DBSCAN, and TCRdist sequence similarity was added when clustering was performed within HLA-allele-positive subsets. Co-occurrence clustering excluded repertoires with fewer than 30,000 or more than 120,000 public chains, plus five with anomalous nucleotide sharing. The table was pulled from immuneACCESS by TCRdb, which kept in-frame rearrangements only. Such tables lose some clones; where checked, under half of the loss comes from unresolved V genes, and the rest has no known cause. The V and J calls and clone size are taken from that table; D and trimming were inferred from the DNA. Present in this sample are around 120,000 clones, about four fifths of which were seen just once. The top ten clones comprise 3.5% to 4.5% of the sample.

With respect to this clone: Its antigen target is currently unknown. No base qualities exist here, and no much larger clone lies one base off it.

Germline trimming: 5 bases from V, 7 bases from J; junction bases outside gene matches: 5. Looking up the germline V gene yields CDR1 SGHRS and CDR2 YFSETQ. The CDR3 goes from the cysteine to the phenylalanine over 13 residues. Kept here is only the CDR3 DNA, which spans 39 bases and is read in frame from base 1. The clonotype was recovered from a man aged 25-40 years in good health and CMV-seropositive. Sequencing input: PBMCs. This chain is built from TRBV5-1 and TRBJ1-3; 8 nucleotides in the junction match TRBD1. The DNA sequence follows: TGCGCCAGCAGAAGGACAGGGTTGAACACCATATATTTT. Its protein reads: CASRRTGLNTIYF.